A selection of T cell receptor beta chains follows, all from one sample in a study of vaccination and CD4 T cells after COVID-19. TCRdb processed the PCR reads anew with MiXCR; each CDR3 protein has one entry. This sample has about 20,000 distinct CDR3 sequences; 40% occur once, and the top ten carry more than 7.5%. What these receptors recognize is not known. The input for sequencing was CD4+ T cells from blood, cultured in vitro, taken after SARS-CoV-2 vaccination. All receptors come from a human donor who had recovered from COVID-19. Both conserved end residues are trimmed from each CDR3.

v_call	cdr3_aa
TRBV27	ASSSLGRSSGANVLT
TRBV30	AWSMDRDSGTQY
TRBV5-1	ASSRDRSTDTQY
TRBV5-6	ASSLGQGTREQY
TRBV24-1	ATSERSSGMAKNIQY
TRBV10-3	AISESMGRRDTEAF
TRBV7-5	ISVSEALGGREAENIQY
TRBV12-5	ASGPRDGQETQY
TRBV6-1	ASGKPGGTEAF
TRBV15	ATSRDRAEVESLNYGYT
TRBV5-6	ASSLLQGAEETQY
TRBV2	ASRARTGDNQPQH
TRBV6-1	ASRTGGYGYT
TRBV15	ATSRSSSGGARETQY
TRBV10-3	AISLDRNYEQY
TRBV19	ASSGPTGGAAGANVLT
TRBV19	ASSIGRYNEQY
TRBV2	ASSERSGNTEAF
TRBV7-8	ASSHAGGSFALH
TRBV6-5	ASSYKAGTSGNTIY
TRBV20-1	SAISGVSAGPEAF
TRBV2	ASSRFLGQGGEQY
TRBV19	ASSSRGTGTRLPQY
TRBV24-1	ATSDARTGGYGYT
TRBV27	ASSWTGLGTQY
TRBV4-2	ASSPGFSNQPQH
TRBV23-1	ASSQSHRGRFRNTEAF
TRBV7-2	ASGDSVGTQY
TRBV24-1	ATSDRARSTDTQY
TRBV10-1	ASSITGTGTYGYT
TRBV9	ASSVAHTDTQY
TRBV9	ASSVEGQGAGELF
TRBV28	ASSPPNRAYEQY
TRBV7-3	ASSEGGGGNNEQF
TRBV27	ASSSNMLEQY
TRBV7-9	ASSSYRVTETQY
TRBV6-5	ASSYGGYDYGYT
TRBV6-1	ASRPGQGARYT
TRBV19	ASRGQF
TRBV20-1	SASSGGGNEQF
TRBV20-1	SVHNSNQPQH
TRBV19	ASSWTGNTEAF
TRBV5-1	ASSYGQGNQPQH
TRBV11-1	ASSLAPGVNSPLH
TRBV5-4	ASSLDQRGALEQY
TRBV7-2	ASSGLAGSLGELF
TRBV7-9	ASSLVVSGKETQY
TRBV4-3	ASSQEGGVGYGYT
TRBV9	ASSVDSGGALETQY
TRBV5-4	ASSLAGGVGEQY
TRBV7-2	ASRESSGANVLT
TRBV20-1	SARKGLADTDTQY
TRBV5-1	ASSLAGTMNTEAF
TRBV7-6	ASSLEAGGLNTEAF
TRBV28	ASSFPSLGEVGELF
TRBV7-3	ASSLIGGEGYT
TRBV5-1	ASSLAVDRGETQY
TRBV25-1	ASRGQVNYGYT
TRBV10-3	AISVPRGQGTDTQY
TRBV6-1	ASSQLTGADGYT